The source of this T cell receptor beta chain is a study of cytomegalovirus exposure and HLA in healthy donors (dated by TCRdb to 2017 to 2019). For context, the study as a whole: In an earlier analysis of approximately 500 of the donors, 250 to 350 Gb of sequence data and some 100 million unique TCR beta sequences from some 170 million T cells were reported. Roughly 300 gigabases of sequencing data and around 85 million unique TCR sequences made up an early release that covered fewer than 650 HLA-typed donors. Among the approximately 420 genotyped donors, more than 70% belonged to the genetic ancestry cluster associated with self-reported Caucasian donors. The study aimed to test whether signatures of past pathogen exposure could be identified by cataloging public T cell receptors. The study profiled the T cell repertoires of about 720 subjects by immunosequencing and related them to cytomegalovirus serostatus. Besides the first cohort of some 670 subjects, a separate validation cohort made up of 120 different subjects was used. High-throughput TCR immunosequencing, statistical association of individual TCRs with disease status, and machine learning were combined to predict cytomegalovirus infection status. A later analysis re-analyzed previously published TCR beta repertoires from roughly 600 donors and added high-resolution HLA genotyping to study TCR occurrence patterns. Rather than drawing on any new phenotypic data, the later analysis identified candidate immune exposures from TCR beta sequences and the way those sequences occurred across donors. An earlier analysis of around 640 of the donors used high-throughput TCR beta sequencing to judge whether each TCR beta V gene segment behaved as functional or pseudogenic. Donor age, sex, ethnicity and CMV serostatus were compiled alongside the repertoire data. A later genetic analysis used genome-wide SNP genotypes for about three fifths of the 666 donors, treating that subset as a discovery cohort. Every repertoire in the discovery cohort had been generated on one and the same sequencing platform. Class I and class II HLA loci were covered by the typing at four-digit resolution. Typing coverage varied by locus: roughly 620-640 donors for A, B, C, DRB1 and DQB1; roughly 510 for DQA1; nearly 610 for DPA1; approximately 490 for DPB1. A few DR-DQ haplotypes were handled as single units for association and clustering because linkage in the cohort was strong. Among 398 genotyped donors of the cohort, an average of about 240,000 unique TCR beta nucleotide sequences were sequenced per donor, roughly 20% of them non-productive. The paper as a whole reports these results and caveats: While some public TCRs were present in many individuals, most TCR sequences turned up only very rarely across donors. An earlier analysis of approximately 500 of the donors showed that most TCR beta V segments appeared in productive rearrangements either about 90% or about 30% of the time, which broadly matched IMGT annotations. A later analysis reported that several top co-occurrence clusters appeared linked to parvovirus B19, influenza, CMV and Epstein-Barr virus. In both the original and validation cohorts, the classifier was reported to diagnose cytomegalovirus status with high specificity and sensitivity. Because HLA typing was missing for some donors at each locus, association tests included only the typed subset. When HLA alleles, especially DR and DQ, strongly co-occurred, TCR associations were difficult to assign to individual alleles. Linkage disequilibrium might explain the correlated functional status among segregating V segments, but an unknown experimental factor could not be ruled out. A later analysis found that HLA-associated TCR beta chains were more clonally expanded and had lower generation probabilities than equally common non-associated chains. Some 16 rarely observed V segments, including chromosome 9 orphons, were excluded from the earlier analysis of a few hundred of the donors because counts were too low. CMV serostatus was the only immune exposure information available for the cohort. In a later analysis, most CMV-associated TCR beta chains were found to appear HLA-restricted, with HLA associations seemingly driven largely by CMV exposure. According to the authors, the approach could potentially be generalized to other disease states and immunological phenotypes. A further reported finding was that TCR beta sequences accurately predicted the HLA-A and HLA-B alleles for most subjects in the first cohort. In a later analysis, TCR association rates were found to vary across HLA loci, with the most associated TCRs seen for DRB1 alleles and the fewest for HLA-C alleles. In a later genetic analysis, a missense DCLRE1C variant was associated with V-gene and J-gene trimming of TCR beta chains, and the association was replicated in an independent cohort. Some IMGT-functional V segments, including TRBV6-2 and TRBV6-3, could not be told apart with the 87-base-pair reads, so those segments were excluded. Compared with the approximately 600-donor mean, donors in an Asian-associated ancestry cluster had fewer N-insertions in productive TCRs, according to a later genetic analysis. Only TCR beta chains were sequenced in this cohort, and the absence of alpha or paired-chain data limited detectable features. In vitro tests confirmed that a few of the cytomegalovirus-associated TCR beta chains recognize cytomegalovirus antigens. Roughly uniform sequencing depth across donors was assumed in presence/absence analyses, although this assumption may not hold. The study listed over 150 TCR beta chains as associated with cytomegalovirus. A cluster of highly shared sequence variants was judged likely to represent a technical artifact of the sequencing pipeline. A later analysis associated 16,951 TCR beta sequences with specific HLA alleles at a false discovery rate of 0.05.

V lost 3 bases and J lost 1 base, and the count of bases not matched to a germline gene is 10. The CDR3 runs 17 residues from the cysteine to the phenylalanine. CDR3 DNA is the only sequence kept; it has 51 bases, read in frame from the first base. Per the germline V gene, MGHRA is the CDR1 and YSYEKL is the CDR2. A remark on this clone: Its antigen specificity is not known. Base qualities were left out, and no much larger clone turns up one base away.

The cohort consisted of approximately 690 healthy bone marrow donors. At the time of sampling, every cohort member was nominally healthy, though immune exposures that went unrecorded were likely present. The donor tested CMV seronegative, placing the donor among the 352 seronegative members of the cohort. Every donor gave a peripheral blood sample, and the peripheral blood mononuclear cells from that sample were used for TCR beta sequencing. The Qiagen DNeasy Blood Extraction Kit was used to extract genomic DNA from the blood cell samples. The library was obtained by the immunoSEQ multiplex PCR assay. A mixture of 60 forward primers for TCR Vbeta segments and 13 reverse primers for TCR Jbeta segments was used in the multiplex PCR. A multiplex PCR assay on genomic DNA amplified the CDR3 region of rearranged TCR beta genes. On the Illumina HiSeq System, the amplified TCR beta libraries were sequenced as 87-base-pair reads. The published analysis was carried out like this. In a later analysis, tens of millions of unique TCR beta chains were counted across the roughly 670 repertoires, and roughly 11 million of these chains were shared by at least two donors. A nearest-neighbor algorithm error-corrected the raw reads and collapsed the reads into unique sequences, merging closely related sequences to remove PCR and sequencing errors. To assign V, D and J gene segments, CDR3 sequences were aligned to IMGT reference sequences. For a sequence to be retained, a match of at least six nucleotides was required to both a V gene segment and a J gene segment. A rearrangement was called productive if the CDR3 had no stop codons and remained in frame with V and J, and every other rearrangement was called non-productive. Following IMGT convention, CDR3 was defined as the stretch from the second conserved V-encoded cysteine to the conserved J-encoded phenylalanine. The earlier analysis of approximately 500 of the donors excluded sequences that lacked an unambiguous match to a single V gene segment. An earlier analysis of 587 of the donors classified V segments as functional when productive rearrangements were above 56.7% and as segregating when the standard deviation between donors was above 5%. A statistical classification framework was built to diagnose cytomegalovirus status from the catalog of TCR beta chain sequences. In a later analysis, TCR nucleotide sequences were compared against IMGT/GENE-DB human TR gene sequences so that V and J genes could be assigned. In a later analysis, CDR3 sequences and most-parsimonious VDJ recombination scenarios were assigned using the TCRdist pipeline. In a later analysis, each TCR beta chain was defined by its CDR3 amino acid sequence together with its V-gene family, and reads without a unique V-gene family were excluded. A later analysis removed 500 to 650 highly shared, low-generation-probability nucleotide sequences to deal with suspected cross-contamination and a sequencing artifact. For each public chain, a later analysis derived a clonal expansion index from normalized ranks of inferred template counts within each repertoire. In a later analysis, generation probabilities were computed using a VDJ recombination model fitted to out-of-frame rearrangements, and the results were checked against IGoR. A later analysis scored TCR-TCR, TCR-HLA and TCR-CMV co-occurrence with hypergeometric tests, applying a repertoire-size bias correction to TCR pairs. In a later analysis, false discovery rates were estimated by permuting HLA or CMV assignments 20 times. In a later analysis, co-occurring TCRs were grouped with DBSCAN, and TCRdist sequence similarity was added when clustering was performed within HLA-allele-positive subsets. Repertoires with fewer than 30,000 or more than 120,000 public chains were left out of co-occurrence clustering, as were four to six repertoires with anomalous nucleotide sharing. As stored in TCRdb, this immuneACCESS dataset retains in-frame rearrangements with V and J assigned. A fraction of the clones does not appear; measured against another copy, unresolved V genes explain less than half of the discrepancy, and the remainder lacks a known reason. V and J calls and clone size follow that table, whereas D and trimming were derived from the DNA. Within this sample are about 140,000 clones, with roughly two thirds of them counted one time only. Around 1.8% of the sample belongs to the ten largest clones.

The sequenced sample consisted of PBMCs. The chain joins TRBV4-1 to TRBJ1-1; 8 of the junction bases match TRBD1. This receptor was obtained from a male donor in good health and CMV-seronegative. The CDR3 region reads CASSHPDRGPGNTEAFF. The sequenced DNA: TGCGCCAGCAGCCACCCCGACAGGGGACCTGGGAACACTGAAGCTTTCTTT.